The present entry profiles one T cell receptor beta chain with its context. The CDR3 is 17 residues long. Trimming removed 0 bases from V and 7 bases from J; junction bases left unmatched: 11. Looked up from germline, CDR1 is KGHSH and CDR2 is LQKENI. In the original workflow: Amplification of reference gene primers was used by the study to estimate nucleated cell counts. This table comes from immunoSEQ multiplex PCR, and its TCRdb copy is limited to in-frame clones, with some not included. V and J calls plus clone size are reproduced from that table; the DNA served to infer D and trimming. The data show over 85,000 clones, about nine tenths seen once. This sample was included in a study of blood T cell repertoires in COVID-19. Study-wide context: The study drew acute and convalescent COVID-19 samples from the United States, Italy and Spain. PBMCs, B-cell-depleted T cells, or T cells were the source of the cDNA or gDNA that made up the material.

V gene TRBV18 combines with J gene TRBJ2-1, with 8 bases lining up with TRBD1. This clonotype originated in a male donor with acute or convalescent COVID-19. The sequencing input was peripheral blood. This chain's CDR3 is CASSPPVRGQGTNEQFF. Here the CDR3 DNA reads TGTGCCAGCTCACCACCCGTCCGAGGACAGGGAACAAATGAGCAGTTCTTC.